The subject of this entry is one TCR beta chain. Its antigen is currently not known. No per-base quality is available; no much larger clone lies one base away. The sample originates from a study of Ad26.COV2.S vaccination and SARS-CoV-2 variants (dated by TCRdb to about 2021). Concerning the study at large: Vaccine-arm donors came from COV1001, a multicentre, randomized, double-blind, placebo-controlled phase I-IIa trial of Ad26.COV2.S in healthy adults. Throughout the experiments and outcome assessment, investigators stayed blinded to trial group allocation. TCRbeta repertoire sequencing served as the tool for gauging how specific and how broad the SARS-CoV-2-reactive T cell receptors were following Ad26.COV2.S vaccination. Ad26.COV2.S was administered intramuscularly at a dose of 5x10^10 or 1x10^11 viral particles, either as one shot or as two shots given 56 days apart. Trial participants were randomized into five groups of five: low-dose or high-dose Ad26.COV2.S given once or twice, or placebo on both occasions. The TCR-sequenced set comprised around 30 samples: some 19 Ad26.COV2.S vaccine recipients, 5 placebo recipients and 8 SARS-CoV-2 convalescent individuals.

Trimming at the junction amounts to 4 bases on V and 6 bases on J, and the germline ends lie 10 bases apart. The CDR3 runs 13 residues from the cysteine to the phenylalanine. The kept DNA is CDR3 alone, 39 bases in frame from the first base. Based on the germline V gene, the CDR1 and CDR2 sequences are KGHDR and SFDVKD. Broader findings and caveats from the paper: The study was not powered to compare responses between vaccine doses or regimens. Non-spike TCR breadth was comparable between vaccine and placebo recipients, consistent with the vaccine containing only spike. According to the authors, total T cell responses may have been underestimated by the TCR breadth and depth analyses. Spike-specific TCR breadth was higher in Ad26.COV2.S recipients than in placebo recipients (P = 0.0014). After vaccination, substantial breadth of spike-specific CD8+ and CD4+ T cell responses was reported.

The immunoSEQ Assay was the method used to sequence TCRbeta CDR3 regions. After extraction, genomic DNA underwent amplification by bias-controlled multiplex PCR, followed by high-throughput sequencing. Per the source publication's procedure: Collapsing and filtering of sequences were performed to quantify the absolute abundance of each unique TCRbeta CDR3 region. T cell fraction was estimated by normalization of TCRbeta template counts to usable DNA, with usable DNA being measured through amplification of reference genes present in all nucleated cells. Repertoire TCRs were annotated as SARS-CoV-2-specific by exact matching of V gene, CDR3 amino acid sequence and J gene to a known reactive TCR set. The reference SARS-CoV-2 TCR set was obtained from MIRA and was filtered for enrichment in COVID-19-positive ImmuneCODE repertoires, whereby public or cross-reactive TCRs were removed. Drawing on the MIRA antigens, annotated TCRs were analysed further at the level of specific ORF or position within ORF. Breadth was defined as the number of annotated unique rearrangements divided by the total number of unique productive rearrangements, and depth was defined as the summed frequency of the annotated unique rearrangements. Two-sided Wilcoxon rank-sum tests were applied when comparing TCR breadth between groups. Imported from immuneACCESS, the table was reduced by TCRdb to in-frame sequences with V and J called. These copies leave out some clones; in studies compared against another copy, an unresolved V gene accounts for under half, and the cause of the remainder is not known. That table supplies the V and J calls and clone size; D and trimming were determined from the DNA. In all, the sample holds 350,000 to 450,000 clones, and around nine tenths of those were seen once. The ten largest clones capture around 1.9% of the sample.

The sample's treatment or condition label, decoded: about 20 received Ad26.COV2.S at low or high dose, single or two shots; 5 received placebo; per-sample allocation not given. Repertoires of vaccine and placebo recipients were sequenced from samples taken on day 63 after the first injection. Cohort 1b enrolled some 25 adults aged 18-55 years at a single site in Boston, USA, between 29 July and 7 August 2020. As a vaccine, Ad26.COV2.S was a replication-incompetent adenovirus type 26 vector that expressed a prefusion-stabilized SARS-CoV-2 spike protein derived from the original Wuhan strain. Sequenced material: peripheral blood, taken in a trial of Ad26.COV2.S vaccine versus placebo. The sequence links TRBV24-1 to TRBJ2-3, with a weak D call of TRBD1 (5 bases match). The receptor comes from a person between 18 and 65 years old who received the Ad26.COV2.S COVID-19 vaccine or a placebo. The nucleotide sequence is TGTGCCACCAGTGACGACAGTTTGGATACGCAGTATTTT. This sequence encodes CATSDDSLDTQYF.